This TCR beta chain comes out of a study of cytomegalovirus exposure and HLA in healthy donors. Germline V lookup: CDR1 SGHDT, CDR2 YYEEEE. CDR3 length: 16 residues. Losses at the gene ends were 5 bases for V and 4 bases for J; bases not matched to a gene: 11. PCR employed 60 Vbeta and 13 Jbeta primers. Clones were read by immunoSEQ multiplex PCR, and TCRdb kept only the in-frame ones, dropping some. Of about 120,000 clones in the sample, approximately 83% were seen once. The chain combines TRBV5-6 with TRBJ1-5; TRBD1 matches at 8 bases. The clonotype comes from a middle-aged woman in good health and CMV-seropositive. Sequenced input: PBMCs. The DNA for the CDR3 is TGTGCCAGCAGTAAATTGGGGGGACAGGAAAATCAGCCCCAGCATTTT. The encoded protein is CASSKLGGQENQPQHF. The whole variable domain, filled in from reference TRBV5-6 and TRBJ1-5, reads DAGVTQSPTHLIKTRGQQVTLRCSPKSGHDTVSWYQQALGQGPQFIFQYYEEEERQRGNFPDRFSGHQFPNYSSELNVNALLLGDSALYLCASSKLGGQENQPQHFGDGTRLSIL.